Presented here are 26 T cell receptor beta chains from one specimen sequenced in a study of T cell changes during pregnancy in multiple sclerosis. Some clones are missing from TCRdb's copy, which holds only in-frame ones; the method was immunoSEQ multiplex PCR. The repertoire holds about 89,000 clones, with about 93% as singletons. This sample comprised peripheral blood, obtained after pregnancy. All receptors come from a female donor in good health, enrolled as a control in a pregnancy study.

V and J are TRBV20-1 and TRBJ1-2; D unresolved. Trimming took off 8 bases at V and 4 bases at J, with 11 bases between the two ends. Per the germline V gene, CDR1 is DFQATT and CDR2 is SNEGSKA (reference sequence). This CDR3 spans 11 amino acids. The CDR3 DNA is TGCAGTACCGGCGGGGTCTATGGCTACACCTTC. It yields the protein CSTGGVYGYTF.

The gene calls are TRBV5-1 and TRBJ2-2; no clear D gene. Trimming cost V 0 bases and J 3 bases, with 9 bases left between them. Germline values: CDR1 SGHRS, CDR2 YFSETQ. The CDR3 spans 15 residues. The CDR3 spells CASSLDGGDTGELFF. The DNA for the CDR3 is TGCGCCAGCAGCTTGGATGGCGGAGACACCGGGGAGCTGTTTTTT.

This clone was seen a handful of times. The V and J genes are TRBV30 and TRBJ1-5, with 7 positions matching TRBD1. The V gene end was trimmed by 1 base and the J gene end by 5 bases; junction bases not matched to a gene: 2. The CDR3 spans 13 residues. Germline V lookup: CDR1 GTSNPN, CDR2 SVGIG (reference sequence). The CDR3 nucleotides read TGTGCCTGGAGTGGACAGGGTGATCAGCCCCAGCATTTT. Translating it yields CAWSGQGDQPQHF.

Comment on this clone: The same CDR3 also results from other DNA sequences found in this sample. The chain is built from TRBV27 and TRBJ1-1; D not certain. This CDR3 comprises 14 residues. Trimming shortened V by 2 bases and J by 4 bases, and 11 bases separated the two germline ends. Germline loops: CDR1 MNHEY, CDR2 SMNVEV (reference sequence). The CDR3 is CASSLLTGFTEAFF. CDR3 DNA: TGTGCCAGCAGTTTACTTACGGGGTTCACTGAAGCTTTCTTT.

The rearrangement joins TRBV6-5 to TRBJ1-1, with 8 bases fitting TRBD1. The germline CDR1 and CDR2 sequences are MNHEY and SVGAGI. The CDR3 contains 16 residues. The V segment lost 0 bases and the J segment 7 bases; nucleotides outside the gene matches: 10. The CDR3 region is CASSYSTGELLGEAFF. The CDR3 DNA sequence: TGTGCCAGCAGTTACTCGACAGGGGAGCTTCTTGGTGAAGCTTTCTTT.

The gene calls are TRBV4-1 and TRBJ2-3, with 9 bases lining up with TRBD2. V dropped 3 bases and J dropped 1; count of bases not matched to a gene: 5. The CDR3 sequence is 16 residues long. Germline CDR1 reads MGHRA; CDR2 reads YSYEKL. Written as DNA, the CDR3 is TGCGCCAGCAGCCATATAGCGGGAGTGGGCACAGATACGCAGTATTTT. Translating it yields CASSHIAGVGTDTQYF.

The chain combines TRBV28 with TRBJ1-1; D remains ambiguous. With 1 base removed from V and 1 base from J, the gap between germline ends came to 7 bases. The CDR3 is 14 residues long. CDR1 MDHEN and CDR2 SYDVKM come from the germline V gene. The CDR3 DNA follows: TGTGCCAGCAGTTTATTCCGTTCGAACACTGAAGCTTTCTTT. It specifies CASSLFRSNTEAFF.

The rearrangement joins TRBV5-1 to TRBJ2-7; 9 bases agree with TRBD2. V was pared by 2 bases and J by 2 bases, with 2 bases of the junction left unmatched. The CDR3 has 14 amino acids. Germline values: CDR1 SGHRS, CDR2 YFSETQ. The CDR3 loop is CASSFASGTYEQYF. CDR3 nucleotide sequence: TGCGCCAGCAGCTTCGCTAGCGGGACCTACGAGCAGTACTTC.

This rearrangement joins TRBV27 to TRBJ2-1; 13 positions agree with TRBD2. Unmatched junction bases numbered 13, after V lost 2 bases and J lost 6 bases. CDR1 and CDR2 from the germline V gene are MNHEY and SMNVEV (reference sequence). The CDR3 is made up of 19 amino acids. This CDR3 reads CASSLLSVVRLAGGNEQFF. CDR3 coding DNA: TGTGCCAGCAGTTTACTATCGGTCGTGAGACTAGCGGGAGGCAATGAGCAGTTCTTC.

The J gene is TRBJ2-3, the V gene TRBV18, with 11 positions matching TRBD2. The CDR3 spans 17 residues. Trimming cost V 5 bases and J 4 bases; bases outside gene matches: 11. CDR1 and CDR2 from the germline V gene are KGHSH and LQKENI. The CDR3 region has the DNA TGTGCCAGCTCATCACTAGCGGGAGTACGGGGGCCAGATACGCAGTATTTT. It yields the protein CASSSLAGVRGPDTQYF. The full variable domain, its missing parts supplied by reference TRBV18 and TRBJ2-3, is NAGVMQNPRHLVRRRGQEARLRCSPMKGHSHVYWYRQLPEEGLKFMVYLQKENIIDESGMPKERFSAEFPKEGPSILRIQQVVRGDSAAYFCASSSLAGVRGPDTQYFGPGTRLTVL.

This chain links TRBV2 with TRBJ1-5; 9 nucleotides line up with TRBD1. After removal of 6 bases from V and 2 bases from J, the junction contained 8 bases not matched to a gene. The germline V gene encodes CDR1 SNHLY and CDR2 FYNNEI. The CDR3 spans 16 residues. CDR3 in DNA: TGTGCCAGCAGCGGGGACAGGGAAAAGGGCAATCAGCCCCAGCATTTT. Translating gives CASSGDREKGNQPQHF.

The rearrangement joins TRBV27 to TRBJ1-5; D remains ambiguous. The germline V and J ends were trimmed by 0 bases and 4 bases, with 10 bases remaining between them. Germline V gene data show CDR1 as MNHEY and CDR2 as SMNVEV (reference sequence). This CDR3 spans 15 amino acids. Here the CDR3 reads CASSLSLSPNQPQHF. DNA of the CDR3: TGTGCCAGCAGTTTATCGTTGAGCCCAAATCAGCCCCAGCATTTT.

The chain has TRBV11-2 and TRBJ2-7, with TRBD1 matching over 7 bases. This CDR3 has 14 amino acids. Germline-derived CDR1 and CDR2 are SGHAT and FQNNGV. V dropped 1 base and J dropped 4; count of bases not matched to a gene: 4. CDR3 protein: CASSLAGRGYEQYF. The CDR3 DNA sequence: TGTGCCAGCAGCTTAGCCGGCAGGGGGTACGAGCAGTACTTC.

In DNA form, the CDR3 reads TGTGCCAGTAGCCCAGTATTAGGGGGACAGGGGAAGTACGAGCAGTACTTC. Its protein is CASSPVLGGQGKYEQYF. The chain is built from TRBV19 and TRBJ2-7; 10 bases map to TRBD1. V was pared by 6 bases and J by 4 bases, with 15 bases of the junction left unmatched. The CDR3 covers 17 residues. Germline assignment: CDR1 LNHDA and CDR2 SQIVND (reference sequence).

This rearrangement joins TRBV4-1 to TRBJ2-7, with TRBD1 as a possible D gene (5 bases). Per the germline V gene, CDR1 is MGHRA and CDR2 is YSYEKL. The CDR3 runs 16 residues. V shed 3 bases and J shed 4 bases, with 19 bases lying between them. The DNA of the CDR3 is TGCGCCAGCAGCCATACCTTCCACAGGACCCTTTACGAGCAGTACTTC. Residues: CASSHTFHRTLYEQYF.

The CDR3 sequence: CASTQQGQETQYF. CDR3 nucleotides: TGTGCCAGCACCCAACAGGGACAAGAGACCCAGTACTTC. V usage is TRBV2 and J usage is TRBJ2-5; maybe TRBD1 (6 bases). CDR1 is SNHLY and CDR2 is FYNNEI in the germline V gene. Trimming stripped 7 bases from V and 2 bases from J, with 11 bases between. The CDR3 is made up of 13 amino acids.

This clone showed up just a few times. The V and J genes are TRBV19 and TRBJ2-3; 8 bases align to TRBD1. Germline values: CDR1 LNHDA, CDR2 SQIVND (reference sequence). V shed 2 bases and J 3 bases; nucleotides not matched to a gene: 1. The CDR3 is made up of 14 amino acids. In nucleotides, the CDR3 is TGTGCCAGTAGTATAAGGACAGGGACAGATACGCAGTATTTT. Translation: CASSIRTGTDTQYF. The entire variable domain, with the rest obtained from reference TRBV19 and TRBJ2-3, is as follows: DGGITQSPKYLFRKEGQNVTLSCEQNLNHDAMYWYRQDPGQGLRLIYYSQIVNDFQKGDIAEGYSVSREKKESFPLTVTSAQKNPTAFYLCASSIRTGTDTQYFGPGTRLTVL.

The rearrangement uses TRBV2 and TRBJ1-2, with 8 nucleotides matching TRBD1. Germline lookup yields CDR1 SNHLY and CDR2 FYNNEI. This CDR3 has 14 residues. V dropped 6 bases and J dropped 10; count of bases not matched to a gene: 13. The CDR3 spells CASRENRDRIYYTF. The CDR3 region has the DNA TGTGCCAGCAGAGAAAACCGGGACAGGATCTACTACACCTTC.

This chain uses TRBV2 with TRBJ2-1; D not certain. Germline lookup yields CDR1 SNHLY and CDR2 FYNNEI. This CDR3 has 15 residues. V gave up 0 bases and J gave up 0 bases, with 6 bases separating them. DNA for the CDR3: TGTGCCAGCAGTGAAGCGAGAATCTCCTACAATGAGCAGTTCTTC. Translation: CASSEARISYNEQFF.

The chain recombines TRBV27 with TRBJ1-1; D is uncertain. Germline CDR1 MNHEY, CDR2 SMNVEV (reference sequence). V was shortened by 6 bases and J by 1 base, with 9 bases between the two germline ends. This CDR3 has 13 amino acids. CDR3 loop: CASRQPGNTEAFF. The CDR3 nucleotides read TGTGCCAGCAGGCAACCAGGGAACACTGAAGCTTTCTTT.

The chain carries TRBV4-1 and TRBJ1-2; TRBD1 matches at 11 bases. The CDR3 covers 16 residues. J was trimmed by 7 bases and V by 0 bases; bases with no gene match: 7. From germline, CDR1 is MGHRA and CDR2 YSYEKL. The CDR3: CASSQEPQGTGGGYTF. The CDR3 DNA follows: TGCGCCAGCAGCCAAGAACCCCAGGGGACAGGGGGTGGCTACACCTTC.

The V and J genes are TRBV5-1 and TRBJ2-7, with a weak D call TRBD2 (5 bases). CDR1 is SGHRS and CDR2 is YFSETQ in the germline V gene. This CDR3 is built from 17 residues. V dropped 1 base and J dropped 7 bases, with 24 bases sitting between them. This CDR3 is CASSLYPRYQEEGEQYF. The CDR3 DNA is TGCGCCAGCAGCTTGTACCCGCGGTATCAGGAGGAAGGGGAGCAGTACTTC.

The V and J genes are TRBV7-2 and TRBJ2-2; D may be TRBD2 (5 bases). The CDR3 is made up of 14 amino acids. Germline-derived CDR1 and CDR2 are SGHTA and FQGNSA. The V gene lost 3 bases and the J gene lost 3 bases, with 8 bases spanning the gap. The CDR3 sequence: CASSFGADTGELFF. CDR3 coding DNA: TGTGCCAGCAGCTTCGGAGCGGACACCGGGGAGCTGTTTTTT.

V usage is TRBV4-1 and J usage is TRBJ1-2; D perhaps matches TRBD1 (5 bases). Germline CDR1 MGHRA, CDR2 YSYEKL. V gave up 3 bases and J gave up 7 bases, with 21 bases separating them. The CDR3 consists of 16 residues. The chain's CDR3 is CASSQAPDGGTSGYTF. CDR3 DNA sequence: TGCGCCAGCAGCCAGGCCCCGGACGGGGGGACCTCTGGCTACACCTTC.

The chain joins TRBV4-1 to TRBJ1-3; D not certain. Per the germline V gene, CDR1 is MGHRA and CDR2 is YSYEKL. Trimming removed 4 bases from V and 1 base from J, with 11 bases in between. The CDR3 loop spans 15 amino acids. CDR3 protein: CASSPLAESGNTIYF. The CDR3 DNA is TGCGCCAGCAGCCCTCTGGCGGAGTCTGGAAACACCATATATTTT.

The V and J genes are TRBV5-6 and TRBJ2-3, with 9 bases lining up with TRBD2. This CDR3 has 16 amino acids. The trim removed 4 bases at V and 1 base at J, leaving 7 bases unmatched. Germline CDR1 is SGHDT and CDR2 is YYEEEE. The CDR3 spells CASSRLTSGRTDTQYF. The CDR3 DNA sequence: TGTGCCAGCAGCCGACTGACTAGCGGACGCACAGATACGCAGTATTTT. The complete variable domain, with remaining parts taken from reference TRBV5-6 and TRBJ2-3, reads DAGVTQSPTHLIKTRGQQVTLRCSPKSGHDTVSWYQQALGQGPQFIFQYYEEEERQRGNFPDRFSGHQFPNYSSELNVNALLLGDSALYLCASSRLTSGRTDTQYFGPGTRLTVL.